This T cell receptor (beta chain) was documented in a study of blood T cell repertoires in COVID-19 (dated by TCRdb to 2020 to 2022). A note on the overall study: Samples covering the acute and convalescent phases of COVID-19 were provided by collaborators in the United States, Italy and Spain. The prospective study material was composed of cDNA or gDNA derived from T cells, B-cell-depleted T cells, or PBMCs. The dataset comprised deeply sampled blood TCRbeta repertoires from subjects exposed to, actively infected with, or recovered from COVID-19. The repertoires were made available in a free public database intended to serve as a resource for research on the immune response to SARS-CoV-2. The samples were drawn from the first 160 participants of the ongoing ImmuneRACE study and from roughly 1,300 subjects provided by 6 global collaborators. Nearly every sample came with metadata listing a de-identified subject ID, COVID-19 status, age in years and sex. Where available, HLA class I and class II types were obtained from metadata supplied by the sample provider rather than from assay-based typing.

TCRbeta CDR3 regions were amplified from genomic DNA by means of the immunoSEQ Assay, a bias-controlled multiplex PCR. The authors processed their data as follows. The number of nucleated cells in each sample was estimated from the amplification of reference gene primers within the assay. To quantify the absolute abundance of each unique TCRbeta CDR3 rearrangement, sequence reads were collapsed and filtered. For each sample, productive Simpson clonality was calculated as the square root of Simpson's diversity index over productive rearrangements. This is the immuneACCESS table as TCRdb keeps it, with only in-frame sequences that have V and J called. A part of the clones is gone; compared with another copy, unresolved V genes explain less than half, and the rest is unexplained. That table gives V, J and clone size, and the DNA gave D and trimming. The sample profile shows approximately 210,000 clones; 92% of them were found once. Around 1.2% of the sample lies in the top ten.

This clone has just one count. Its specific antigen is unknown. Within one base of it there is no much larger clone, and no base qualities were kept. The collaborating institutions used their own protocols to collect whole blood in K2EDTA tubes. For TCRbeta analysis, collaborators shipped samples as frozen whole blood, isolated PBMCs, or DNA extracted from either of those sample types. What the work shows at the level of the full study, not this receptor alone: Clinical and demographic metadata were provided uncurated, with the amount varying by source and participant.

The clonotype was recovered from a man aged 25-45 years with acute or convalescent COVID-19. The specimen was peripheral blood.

The CDR3 protein sequence reads: CASSWDRGETQYF. The nucleotides are TGTGCCAGCAGCTGGGACAGGGGAGAGACCCAGTACTTC. In this chain, TRBV11-2 is recombined with TRBJ2-5; 10 middle bases align to TRBD1. For CDR1 and CDR2, the germline V gene lists SGHAT and FQNNGV. From the cysteine through the phenylalanine, the CDR3 covers 13 amino acids. Only the CDR3 DNA is retained, 39 bases long and in frame from the first base. The V end gives up 4 bases and the J end 4 bases, leaving 0 bases in the junction not matched to a gene.